The rows below give T cell receptor beta chains drawn from one sample of a study of T cell clones after liver transplantation. Assay used: immunoSEQ multiplex PCR; TCRdb lists only in-frame clones, some missing. The sample consists of tens of thousands of clones, less than 90% of them appearing once. The sequencing used CD4+ T cells from blood, collected around 50 months after liver transplant. The source of these receptors is a human patient who received a liver transplant. Some T cells may possibly be graft donor cells. Each CDR3 is given with its conserved first and last residue. D genes are given only for firm matches. Clone size, where shown, is once, few, many, or a class for clones that have expanded.

TRBJ1-2 | TRBD1 | TRBV18 | . | CASSPPDGTGGGYTF | TGTGCCAGCTCACCACCGGACGGGACAGGGGGCGGCTACACCTTC
TRBJ2-3 | . | TRBV19 | . | CASSIGNSWGTDTQYF | TGTGCCAGTAGTATAGGAAACAGTTGGGGCACAGATACGCAGTATTTT
TRBJ2-1 | . | TRBV28 | . | CASGELSYNEQFF | TGTGCCAGCGGGGAGCTTTCCTACAATGAGCAGTTCTTC
TRBJ2-5 | . | TRBV19 | few | CASSISNRETQYF | TGTGCCAGTAGTATATCCAACCGGGAGACCCAGTACTTC
TRBJ2-2 | TRBD1 | TRBV19 | . | CASSTQGFSTGELFF | TGTGCCAGTAGTACACAGGGGTTTAGCACCGGGGAGCTGTTTTTT
TRBJ1-2 | . | TRBV11-2 | . | CASSLAGNYGYTF | TGTGCCAGCAGCTTGGCGGGTAACTATGGCTACACCTTC
TRBJ1-4 | . | TRBV18 | . | CASSPTNEGLGEKLFF | TGTGCCAGCTCACCGACTAACGAGGGATTGGGTGAAAAACTGTTTTTT
TRBJ2-1 | . | TRBV19 | . | CASSITHSYNEQFF | TGTGCCAGTAGTATAACCCACTCCTACAATGAGCAGTTCTTC
TRBJ2-3 | TRBD2 | TRBV18 | . | CASSPPGGRTDTQYF | TGTGCCAGCTCACCTCCCGGCGGGAGAACAGATACGCAGTATTTT
TRBJ1-1 | . | TRBV19 | . | CAVSGGFTEAFF | TGTGCCGTAAGTGGAGGGTTCACTGAAGCTTTCTTT
TRBJ2-5 | . | TRBV9 | . | CASSPDPVETQYF | TGTGCCAGCAGCCCCGACCCCGTGGAGACCCAGTACTTC
TRBJ1-5 | TRBD1 | TRBV19 | once | CASRSDRGYNQPQHF | TGTGCCAGTAGGAGCGACAGGGGGTACAATCAGCCCCAGCATTTT
TRBJ2-3 | TRBD1 | TRBV7-6 | . | CASSFGQAGTDTQYF | TGTGCCAGCAGCTTCGGACAGGCCGGCACAGATACGCAGTATTTT
TRBJ2-3 | TRBD2 | TRBV9 | . | CASSVRTSGTNTQYF | TGTGCCAGCAGCGTCAGGACTAGCGGGACAAATACGCAGTATTTT
TRBJ1-6 | . | TRBV4-1 | . | CASSQGESRTPLHF | TGCGCCAGCAGCCAAGGGGAGTCAAGGACACCCCTCCACTTT
TRBJ2-7 | TRBD1 | TRBV6-4 | . | CASSDPRTGPYEQYF | TGTGCCAGCAGTGATCCCCGGACAGGGCCCTACGAGCAGTACTTC
TRBJ2-2 | TRBD2 | TRBV11-3 | . | CASSLAGANTGELFF | TGTGCCAGCAGTTTAGCGGGCGCTAACACCGGGGAGCTGTTTTTT
TRBJ2-5 | . | TRBV4-2 | . | CASSQETQYF | TGTGCCAGCAGCCAAGAGACCCAGTACTTC
TRBJ2-7 | . | TRBV9 | . | CASSVLANSDYEQYF | TGTGCCAGCAGCGTACTTGCAAACAGTGACTACGAGCAGTACTTC
TRBJ2-1 | TRBD2 | TRBV6-5 | . | CASRLAGANEQFF | TGTGCCAGCAGGCTAGCGGGGGCAAATGAGCAGTTCTTC
TRBJ1-3 | TRBD1 | TRBV2 | . | CASETGEHGNTIYF | TGTGCCAGTGAAACAGGGGAGCATGGAAACACCATATATTTT
TRBJ2-5 | . | TRBV4-3 | . | CASSRRRGMGETQYF | TGCGCCAGCAGCCGAAGACGGGGCATGGGGGAGACCCAGTACTTC
TRBJ2-1 | . | TRBV28 | . | CASSSPMGGTTPYEQFF | TGTGCCAGCAGTTCCCCAATGGGTGGGACCACCCCCTATGAGCAGTTCTTC
TRBJ1-3 | . | TRBV11-2 | . | CASSPQRVSGNTIYF | TGTGCCAGCAGCCCCCAGCGGGTCTCTGGAAACACCATATATTTT
TRBJ2-4 | . | TRBV7-2 | . | CASSLTRQTGNIQYF | TGTGCCAGCAGCTTAACACGCCAAACGGGAAACATTCAGTACTTC
TRBJ2-3 | TRBD2 | TRBV2 | . | CASSATRGGSDTQYF | TGTGCCAGCAGCGCAACGCGGGGGGGTTCGGATACGCAGTATTTT
TRBJ2-3 | TRBD2 | TRBV7-2 | . | CASSPGLATDTQYF | TGTGCCAGCAGCCCCGGACTAGCTACAGATACGCAGTATTTT
TRBJ1-2 | . | TRBV7-2 | . | CASSPDREYGYTF | TGTGCCAGCAGTCCTGACAGAGAATATGGCTACACCTTC
TRBJ2-5 | . | TRBV7-7 | . | CASSARDTLTETQYF | TGTGCCAGCAGCGCACGGGACACCTTAACCGAGACCCAGTACTTC
TRBJ2-1 | TRBD2 | TRBV10-3 | . | CATRSRASGDNEQFF | TGTGCCACCCGAAGTCGGGCTAGCGGGGACAATGAGCAGTTCTTC
TRBJ1-2 | . | TRBV7-7 | . | CASSLAARGYTF | TGTGCTAGCAGCTTAGCCGCTCGTGGCTACACCTTC
TRBJ1-2 | TRBD1 | TRBV16 | few | CASSQSQGVGGYTF | TGTGCCAGCTCACAATCCCAGGGGGTTGGCGGCTACACCTTC
TRBJ2-7 | TRBD2 | TRBV2 | few | CASSEGVVTSHEQYF | TGTGCCAGCAGTGAAGGGGTAGTGACTAGCCACGAGCAGTACTTC
TRBJ2-5 | . | TRBV30 | once | CAWRSGEETQYF | TGTGCCTGGAGGTCTGGGGAGGAGACCCAGTACTTC
TRBJ2-4 | . | TRBV7-5 | . | CARSILGGAMDKNIQYF | TGTGCCAGAAGCATCCTCGGGGGGGCGATGGACAAAAACATTCAGTACTTC
TRBJ1-1 | . | TRBV5-1 | . | CASSLTSGDTEAFF | TGCGCCAGCAGCTTGACTTCTGGGGACACTGAAGCTTTCTTT
TRBJ1-1 | . | TRBV19 | few | CASSIWGGGRKFTEAFF | TGTGCCAGTAGTATTTGGGGCGGGGGGCGGAAGTTCACTGAAGCTTTCTTT
TRBJ1-5 | . | TRBV7-2 | . | CASSYRVGREDQPQHF | TGTGCCAGCAGCTACCGAGTCGGCAGGGAAGATCAGCCCCAGCATTTT
TRBJ2-5 | TRBD2 | TRBV4-2 | . | CASSQGVAGGQETQYF | TGTGCCAGCAGCCAAGGGGTAGCGGGGGGACAAGAGACCCAGTACTTC
TRBJ1-1 | . | TRBV7-2 | . | CASSLGHGGSTEAFF | TGTGCCAGCAGCTTAGGGCACGGGGGAAGCACTGAAGCTTTCTTT
TRBJ2-7 | . | TRBV13 | . | CASSLNHEQYF | TGTGCCAGCAGCTTAAACCACGAGCAGTACTTC
TRBJ2-4 | . | TRBV5-6 | . | CASSFVSTGGMGIQYF | TGTGCCAGCAGCTTTGTTTCAACGGGCGGGATGGGCATTCAGTACTTC
TRBJ1-4 | . | TRBV5-6 | . | CASSLEAQGPVREKLFF | TGTGCCAGCAGCTTGGAGGCGCAGGGCCCAGTGCGTGAAAAACTGTTTTTT
TRBJ1-5 | . | TRBV15 | . | CATSRDQEQPQHF | TGTGCCACCAGCAGAGATCAGGAGCAGCCCCAGCATTTT
TRBJ1-3 | . | TRBV4-3 | . | CASSYSFGSGNTIYF | TGCGCCAGCAGCTACAGTTTTGGGTCAGGAAACACCATATATTTT
TRBJ2-2 | TRBD2 | TRBV6-5 | . | CASGRGGETGELFF | TGTGCCAGCGGGAGGGGAGGAGAAACCGGGGAGCTGTTTTTT
TRBJ2-3 | . | TRBV6-1 | . | CATYTNLVSDTQYF | TGTGCCACCTACACAAACCTAGTATCAGATACGCAGTATTTT
TRBJ1-5 | . | TRBV6-4 | once | CASSIHRNSNQPQHF | TGTGCCAGCAGCATCCACAGGAATAGCAATCAGCCCCAGCATTTT
TRBJ2-3 | TRBD2 | TRBV29-1 | . | CSVGTSGIGTDTQYF | TGCAGCGTTGGGACTAGCGGGATCGGTACAGATACGCAGTATTTT
TRBJ1-2 | . | TRBV15 | . | CATSRDRRVNYGYTF | TGTGCCACCAGCAGAGATCGTAGGGTTAACTATGGCTACACCTTC
TRBJ2-3 | . | TRBV5-4 | . | CASSLEGGTDTQYF | TGTGCCAGCAGCTTGGAAGGAGGGACGGATACGCAGTATTTT
TRBJ1-2 | . | TRBV11-3 | . | CASSFNGWGYTF | TGTGCCAGCAGTTTTAACGGTTGGGGCTACACCTTC
TRBJ2-3 | . | TRBV18 | . | CASSPTRSTDTQYF | TGTGCCAGCTCACCGACCCGCTCCACAGATACGCAGTATTTT
TRBJ2-2 | TRBD2 | TRBV19 | . | CASSPLAGGNTGELFF | TGTGCCAGTAGTCCGTTAGCGGGAGGCAACACCGGGGAGCTGTTTTTT
TRBJ1-3 | . | TRBV6-6 | . | CASSYSIRNTIYF | TGTGCCAGCAGTTACTCGATACGAAACACCATATATTTT
TRBJ2-7 | TRBD1 | TRBV5-6 | . | CASSLPSGGYEQYF | TGTGCCAGCAGCTTGCCCTCAGGGGGCTACGAGCAGTACTTC
TRBJ1-2 | TRBD1 | TRBV15 | . | CATSRGQGRTYNYGYTF | TGTGCCACCAGCAGGGGACAGGGAAGGACTTACAACTATGGCTACACCTTC
TRBJ1-6 | . | TRBV6-5 | few | CASSYSSQSNSPLHF | TGTGCCAGCAGTTACTCCTCCCAGAGTAATTCACCCCTCCACTTT
TRBJ2-1 | . | TRBV7-6 | once | CASTRSIGSDYNEQFF | TGTGCCAGCACCCGGTCGATCGGGAGCGACTACAATGAGCAGTTCTTC